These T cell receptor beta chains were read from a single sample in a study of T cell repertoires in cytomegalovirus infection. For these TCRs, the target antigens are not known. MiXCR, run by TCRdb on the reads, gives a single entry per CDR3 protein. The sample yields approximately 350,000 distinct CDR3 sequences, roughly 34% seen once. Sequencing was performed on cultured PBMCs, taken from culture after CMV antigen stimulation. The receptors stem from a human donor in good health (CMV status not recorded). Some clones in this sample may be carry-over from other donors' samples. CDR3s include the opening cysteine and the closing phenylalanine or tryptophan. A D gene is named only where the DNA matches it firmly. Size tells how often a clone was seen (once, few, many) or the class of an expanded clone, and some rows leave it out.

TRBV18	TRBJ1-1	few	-	TGTGCCAGCTCACCACGGGTGTCCACTGAAGCTTTCTTT	CASSPRVSTEAFF
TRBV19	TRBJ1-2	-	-	TGTGCCAGTAGTATCCTAGGGGTTAGACCCTATGGCTACACCTTC	CASSILGVRPYGYTF
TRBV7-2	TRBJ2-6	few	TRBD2	TGTGCCAGCCCCCGTTGGGGCGGGGGAACATCTGGGGCCAACGTCCTGACTTTC	CASPRWGGGTSGANVLTF
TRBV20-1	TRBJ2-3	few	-	TGCAGTGCTCCTACTAGTTTCACAGATACGCAGTATTTT	CSAPTSFTDTQYF
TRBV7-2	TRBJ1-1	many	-	TGTGCCAGCAGCATGGACAGCCTGGGGACTGAAGCTTTCTTT	CASSMDSLGTEAFF
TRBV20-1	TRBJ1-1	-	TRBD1	TGCAGTGCTCCCCAGGGCGGCAGGGGGCGCACTGAAGCTTTCTTT	CSAPQGGRGRTEAFF
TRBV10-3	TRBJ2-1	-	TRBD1	TGTGCCATCAGCGAATCCCAGGGGGTGACCAACAATGAGCAGTTCTTC	CAISESQGVTNNEQFF
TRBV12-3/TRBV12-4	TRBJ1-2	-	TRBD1	TGTGCCAGCAGAAGACAGGGGATCGGTGGCTACACCTTC	CASRRQGIGGYTF
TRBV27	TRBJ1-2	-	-	TGTGCCAGCAGTTTAACCCGGGACGGTCCTAACTATGGCTACACCTTC	CASSLTRDGPNYGYTF
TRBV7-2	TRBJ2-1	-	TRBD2	TGTGCCAGCAGCCCTAGGCCTAGCGGGAATGTTGTGGTGCAGTTCTTC	CASSPRPSGNVVVQFF
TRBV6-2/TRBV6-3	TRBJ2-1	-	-	TGTGCCAGCAGTAACCCGCCGAAGTCGGGTGAGCAGTTCTTC	CASSNPPKSGEQFF
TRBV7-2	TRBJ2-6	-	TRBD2	TGTGCCAGCAGCTTAGTAGGGAGGGCTTCTGGGGCCAACGTCCTGACTTTC	CASSLVGRASGANVLTF
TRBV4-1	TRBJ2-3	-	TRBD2	TGCGCCAGCAGCCCGGGACTAGAGGGGGATACGCAGTATTTT	CASSPGLEGDTQYF
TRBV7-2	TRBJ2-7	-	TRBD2	TGTGCCAGCAGCCCACGGACTAGCGGGACATCCTACGAGCAGTACTTC	CASSPRTSGTSYEQYF
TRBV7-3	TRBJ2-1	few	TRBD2	TGTGCCAGCAGCTTAATGGGTAGCGGGAGGGCGGGTGAGCAGTTCTTC	CASSLMGSGRAGEQFF
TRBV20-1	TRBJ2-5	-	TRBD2	TGCAGTGCTAGAGCCCTGGGACTAGCGACTAGCCAAGAGACCCAGTACTTC	CSARALGLATSQETQYF
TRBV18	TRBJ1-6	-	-	TGTGCCAGCTCACCAGAGGGACGGGTCAATTCACCCCTCCACTTT	CASSPEGRVNSPLHF
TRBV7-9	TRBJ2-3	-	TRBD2	TGTGCCAGCAGCACCCGCCGGCTAGCGGGAGTTGAAGATACGCAGTATTTT	CASSTRRLAGVEDTQYF
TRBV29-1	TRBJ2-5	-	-	TGCAGCGTTGGCACCGTTCGGGAGACCCAGTACTTC	CSVGTVRETQYF
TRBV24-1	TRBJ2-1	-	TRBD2	TGTGCCACCAGCGGACCGGGACTAGCGGGTAGCAATGAGCAGTTCTTC	CATSGPGLAGSNEQFF
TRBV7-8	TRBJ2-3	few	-	TGTGCCAGCAGACGTAGTTTTTCAGGGCTACCCACAGATACGCAGTATTTT	CASRRSFSGLPTDTQYF
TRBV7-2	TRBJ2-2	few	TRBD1	TGTGCCAGCAGCTTTTCGGGACAGGGGGGTACCGGGGAGCTGTTTTTT	CASSFSGQGGTGELFF
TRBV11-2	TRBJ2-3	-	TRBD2	TGTGCCAGCAAACTAGCGGGGCATAGCACAGATACGCAGTATTTT	CASKLAGHSTDTQYF
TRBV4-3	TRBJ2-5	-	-	TGCGCCAGCAGCCAAGACTCGTCGGTTCAAGAGACCCAGTACTTC	CASSQDSSVQETQYF
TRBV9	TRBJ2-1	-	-	TGTGCCAGCAGCGTAGGTATCTACAATGAGCAGTTCTTC	CASSVGIYNEQFF
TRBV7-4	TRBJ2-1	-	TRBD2	TGTGCCAGCAGCGGGACTAGCCCCCCCTACAATGAGCAGTTCTTC	CASSGTSPPYNEQFF
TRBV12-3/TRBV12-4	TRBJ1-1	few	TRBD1	TGTGCCAGCAGTTTACCTTACAGGGGGGCGAACACTGAAGCTTTCTTT	CASSLPYRGANTEAFF
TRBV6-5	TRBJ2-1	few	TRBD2	TGTGCCAGCAGGAGACTAGCGGGGAAATACAATGAGCAGTTCTTC	CASRRLAGKYNEQFF
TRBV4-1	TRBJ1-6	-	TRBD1	TGCGCCAGCAGCTTAACGGGACAGGGGGATTCACCCCTCCACTTT	CASSLTGQGDSPLHF
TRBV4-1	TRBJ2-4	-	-	TGCGCCAGCACGGGGGTAGCCAAAAACATTCAGTACTTC	CASTGVAKNIQYF
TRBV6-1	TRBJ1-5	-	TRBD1	TGTGCCAGCAGTTACATTATGGACAGGAGGATTAGCAATCAGCCCCAGCATTTT	CASSYIMDRRISNQPQHF
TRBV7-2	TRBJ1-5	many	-	TGTGCCAGCAGCTTGGCAGGTAGCAATCAGCCCCAGCATTTT	CASSLAGSNQPQHF
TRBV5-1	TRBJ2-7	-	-	TGCGCCAGTAAATCCGGGACCGGGGCATACGAGCAGTACTTC	CASKSGTGAYEQYF
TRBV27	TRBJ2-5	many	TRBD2	TGTGCCAGCAGTGCAAGATTTCCGCTAGCGGGAGGGAATCTAAGAGAGGCCCAGTACTTC	CASSARFPLAGGNLREAQYF
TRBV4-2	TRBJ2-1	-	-	TGTGCCAGCAGCCAAGACCGCATGGGACGGTACAATGAGCAGTTCTTC	CASSQDRMGRYNEQFF
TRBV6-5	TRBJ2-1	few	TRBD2	TGTGCCAGCAGTTCCAAAGCGGGAGGTGCCTACAATGAGCAGTTCTTC	CASSSKAGGAYNEQFF
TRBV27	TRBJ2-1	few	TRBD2	TGTGCCAGCAGTCCACTAGCGGGAGGGCCCTCATACAATGAGCAGTTCTTC	CASSPLAGGPSYNEQFF
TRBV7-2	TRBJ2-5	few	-	TGTGCCAGCAGCCCCTCGATTGAGACCCAGTACTTC	CASSPSIETQYF
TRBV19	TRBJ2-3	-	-	TGTGCCAGTAGTGCCACTCGATACGATACGCAGTATTTT	CASSATRYDTQYF
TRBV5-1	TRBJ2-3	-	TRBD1	TGCGCCAGCAGCTTGCAGGGGGAACGGACAGATACGCAGTATTTT	CASSLQGERTDTQYF
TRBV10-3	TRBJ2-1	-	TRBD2	TGTGCCATCAGTGAGTCACTAGCGGGAGCGTACAATGAGCAGTTCTTC	CAISESLAGAYNEQFF
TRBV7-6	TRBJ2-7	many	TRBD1	TGTGCCAGCAGCTCCTACCCCCCGGGACAGGGGTCCGACGAGCAGTACTTC	CASSSYPPGQGSDEQYF
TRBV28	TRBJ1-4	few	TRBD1	TGTGCCAGCAGTGACGACAGGGTTGAAAAACTGTTTTTT	CASSDDRVEKLFF
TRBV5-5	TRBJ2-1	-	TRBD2	TGTGCCAGCAGCTTGTTGACGAGCGGGAGGGCCGAAAGGGAGCAGTTCTTC	CASSLLTSGRAEREQFF
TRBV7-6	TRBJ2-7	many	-	TGTGCCAGCAGCCGGGGCGGACCATCGGGGGAGCAGTACTTC	CASSRGGPSGEQYF
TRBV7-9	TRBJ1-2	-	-	TGTGCCAGCACCCCTAGAGGTCCAGGGCCCTATGGCTACACCTTC	CASTPRGPGPYGYTF
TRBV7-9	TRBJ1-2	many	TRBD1	TGTGCCAGCAGCTACCGACAGGGCTATGGCTACACCTTC	CASSYRQGYGYTF
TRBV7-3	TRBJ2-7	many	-	TGTGCCAGCAGCTCTCAGGGGGGCGAGCAGTACTTC	CASSSQGGEQYF
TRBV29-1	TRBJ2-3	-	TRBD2	TGCAGCGTTGAGTTCGGGAGGGCCTCAGATACGCAGTATTTT	CSVEFGRASDTQYF
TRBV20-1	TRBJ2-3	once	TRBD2	TGCAGTGCCGTTATTTTGAGGACTAGCGGGAGTCTCGCTACGCAGTATTTT	CSAVILRTSGSLATQYF
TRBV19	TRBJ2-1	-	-	TGTGCCAGTAGTATTATAAGGGGAGCGACTAATGAGCAGTTCTTC	CASSIIRGATNEQFF
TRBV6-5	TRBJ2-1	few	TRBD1	TGTGCCAGCAGTTATTCCGGACAGGTTCCAGGTAATGAGCAGTTCTTC	CASSYSGQVPGNEQFF
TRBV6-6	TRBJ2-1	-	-	TGTGCCAGCATGCGGGGACCACTTTACAATGAGCAGTTCTTC	CASMRGPLYNEQFF
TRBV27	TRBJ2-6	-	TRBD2	TGTGCCAGCAGTTTAGGGAGGACTAGCGGGGTGAGCTCTGGGGCCAACGTCCTGACTTTC	CASSLGRTSGVSSGANVLTF